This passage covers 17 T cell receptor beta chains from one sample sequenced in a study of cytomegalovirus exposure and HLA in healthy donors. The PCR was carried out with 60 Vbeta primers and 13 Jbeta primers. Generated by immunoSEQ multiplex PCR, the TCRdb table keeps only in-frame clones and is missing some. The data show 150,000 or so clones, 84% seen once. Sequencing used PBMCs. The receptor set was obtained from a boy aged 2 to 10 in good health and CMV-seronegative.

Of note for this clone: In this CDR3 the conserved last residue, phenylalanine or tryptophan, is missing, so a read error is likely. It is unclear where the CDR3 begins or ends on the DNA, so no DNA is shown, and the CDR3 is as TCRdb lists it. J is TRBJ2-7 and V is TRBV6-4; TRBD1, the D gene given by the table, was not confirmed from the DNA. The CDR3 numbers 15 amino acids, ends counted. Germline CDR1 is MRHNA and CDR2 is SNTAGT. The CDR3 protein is CASRPRQGTFFPPIG.

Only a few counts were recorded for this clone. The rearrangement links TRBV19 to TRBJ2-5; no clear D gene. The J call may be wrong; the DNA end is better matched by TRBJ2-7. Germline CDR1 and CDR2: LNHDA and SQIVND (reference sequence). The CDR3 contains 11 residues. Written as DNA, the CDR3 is TGTGCCAGTAGTATGGACTACGAGCAGTACTTC. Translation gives CASSMDYEQYF.

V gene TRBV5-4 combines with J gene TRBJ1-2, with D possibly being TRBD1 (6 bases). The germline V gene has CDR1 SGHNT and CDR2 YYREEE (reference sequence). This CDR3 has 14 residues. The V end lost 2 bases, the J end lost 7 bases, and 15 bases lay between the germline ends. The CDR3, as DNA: TGTGCCAGCAGCTTCCGGGGGGGGGCCGGTGGCTACACCTTC. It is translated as CASSFRGGAGGYTF.

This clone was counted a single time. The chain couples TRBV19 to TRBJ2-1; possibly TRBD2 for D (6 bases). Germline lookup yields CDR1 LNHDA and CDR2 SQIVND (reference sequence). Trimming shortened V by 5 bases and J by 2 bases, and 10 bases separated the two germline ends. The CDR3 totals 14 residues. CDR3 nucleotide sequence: TGTGCCAGTAGTGCGGGGCTAACCTACAATGAGCAGTTCTTC. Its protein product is CASSAGLTYNEQFF.

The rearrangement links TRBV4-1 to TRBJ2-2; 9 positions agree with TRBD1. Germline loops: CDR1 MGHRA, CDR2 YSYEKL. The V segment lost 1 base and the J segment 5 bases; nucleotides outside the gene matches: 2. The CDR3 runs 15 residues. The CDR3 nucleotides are TGCGCCAGCAGCCAAGGGACAGGGGATACCGGGGAGCTGTTTTTT. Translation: CASSQGTGDTGELFF.

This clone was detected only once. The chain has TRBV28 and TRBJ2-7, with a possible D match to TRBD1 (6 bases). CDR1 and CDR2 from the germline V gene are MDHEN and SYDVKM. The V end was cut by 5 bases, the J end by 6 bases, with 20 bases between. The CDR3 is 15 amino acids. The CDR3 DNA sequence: TGTGCCAGCAGTCGCACCGGGACACTCCTTTCCGAGCAGTACTTC. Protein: CASSRTGTLLSEQYF.

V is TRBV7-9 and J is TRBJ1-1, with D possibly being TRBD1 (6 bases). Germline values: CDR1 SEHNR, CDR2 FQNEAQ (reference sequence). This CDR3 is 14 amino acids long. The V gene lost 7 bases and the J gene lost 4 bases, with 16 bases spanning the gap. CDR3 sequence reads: CASTLAQGTTEAFF. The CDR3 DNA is TGTGCCAGCACCCTGGCCCAGGGGACCACTGAAGCTTTCTTT.

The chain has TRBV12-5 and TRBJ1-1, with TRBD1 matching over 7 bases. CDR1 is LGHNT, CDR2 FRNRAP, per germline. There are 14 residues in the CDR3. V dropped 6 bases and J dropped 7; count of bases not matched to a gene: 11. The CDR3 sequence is CASGIGRGLNEAFF. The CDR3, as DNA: TGTGCTAGTGGGATAGGCAGGGGGTTGAATGAAGCTTTCTTT.

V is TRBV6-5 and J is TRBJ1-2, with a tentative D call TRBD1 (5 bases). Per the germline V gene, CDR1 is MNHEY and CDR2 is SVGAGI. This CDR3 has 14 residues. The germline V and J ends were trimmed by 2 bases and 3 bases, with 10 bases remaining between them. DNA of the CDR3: TGTGCCAGCAGTTACGCAGGGTCGGACTATGGCTACACCTTC. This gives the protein CASSYAGSDYGYTF.

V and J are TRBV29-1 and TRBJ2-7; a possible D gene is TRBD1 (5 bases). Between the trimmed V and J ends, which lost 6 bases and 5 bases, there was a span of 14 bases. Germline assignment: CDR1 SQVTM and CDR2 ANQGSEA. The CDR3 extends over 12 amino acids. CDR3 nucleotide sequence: TGCAGCGTCCCCTACAGGTCCGACGAGCAGTACTTC. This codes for CSVPYRSDEQYF.

The CDR3 sequence: CASSHTGSQAFF. The CDR3 DNA reads as TGCGCCAGCAGCCATACCGGGTCCCAAGCTTTCTTT. The chain recombines TRBV4-1 with TRBJ1-1; D gene unclear. Trimming took off 3 bases at V and 9 bases at J, with 11 bases between the two ends. Per germline, CDR1 MGHRA and CDR2 YSYEKL. The length of the CDR3 is 12 residues.

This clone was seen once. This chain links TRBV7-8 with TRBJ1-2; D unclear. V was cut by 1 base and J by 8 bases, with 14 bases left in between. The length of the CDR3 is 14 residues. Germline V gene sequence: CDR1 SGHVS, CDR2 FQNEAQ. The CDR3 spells CASSLDPVSGGYTF. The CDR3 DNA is TGTGCCAGCAGCTTAGATCCCGTGAGCGGGGGCTACACCTTC.

The chain's CDR3 is CASSSPVRSGSSYEQYF. The CDR3 DNA follows: TGTGCCAGCAGCTCCCCTGTTCGTAGCGGCAGCTCCTACGAGCAGTACTTC. V and J are TRBV7-9 and TRBJ2-7, with D perhaps TRBD2 (6 bases). Trimming removed 4 bases from V and 0 bases from J, with 19 bases in between. CDR3 length: 17 amino acids. The germline gives CDR1 SEHNR, CDR2 FQNEAQ (reference sequence). Full variable domain (rest looked up from reference TRBV7-9 and TRBJ2-7): DTGVSQNPRHKITKRGQNVTFRCDPISEHNRLYWYRQTLGQGPEFLTYFQNEAQLEKSRLLSDRFSAERPKGSFSTLEIQRTEQGDSAMYLCASSSPVRSGSSYEQYFGPGTRLTVT.

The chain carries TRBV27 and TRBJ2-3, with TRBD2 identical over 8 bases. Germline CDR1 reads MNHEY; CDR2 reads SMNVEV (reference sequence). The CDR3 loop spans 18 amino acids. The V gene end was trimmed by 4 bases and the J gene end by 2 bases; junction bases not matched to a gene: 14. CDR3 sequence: CASSSLTSGGLYTDTQYF. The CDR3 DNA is TGTGCCAGCAGTTCCCTTACTAGCGGAGGACTTTACACAGATACGCAGTATTTT.

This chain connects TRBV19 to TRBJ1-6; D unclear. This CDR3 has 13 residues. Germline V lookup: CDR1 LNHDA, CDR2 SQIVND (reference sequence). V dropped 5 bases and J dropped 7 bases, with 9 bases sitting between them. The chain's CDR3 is CASSRDTNSPLHF. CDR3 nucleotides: TGTGCCAGTAGTCGGGATACCAATTCACCCCTCCACTTT. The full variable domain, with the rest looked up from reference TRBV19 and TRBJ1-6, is DGGITQSPKYLFRKEGQNVTLSCEQNLNHDAMYWYRQDPGQGLRLIYYSQIVNDFQKGDIAEGYSVSREKKESFPLTVTSAQKNPTAFYLCASSRDTNSPLHFGNGTRLTVT.

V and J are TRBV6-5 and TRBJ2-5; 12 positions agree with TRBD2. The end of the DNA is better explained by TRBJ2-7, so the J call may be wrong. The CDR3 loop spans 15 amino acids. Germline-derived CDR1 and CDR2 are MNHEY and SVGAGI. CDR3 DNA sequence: TGTGCCAGCACCAACAGACTAGCGGGAGCCAACGAGCAGTACTTC. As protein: CASTNRLAGANEQYF.

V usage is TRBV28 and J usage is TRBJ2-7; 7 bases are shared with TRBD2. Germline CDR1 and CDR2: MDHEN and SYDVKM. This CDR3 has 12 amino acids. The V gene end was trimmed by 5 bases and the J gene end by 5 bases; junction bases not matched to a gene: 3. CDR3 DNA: TGTGCCAGCAGTCTGGGAGGGCACGAGCAGTACTTC. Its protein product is CASSLGGHEQYF.